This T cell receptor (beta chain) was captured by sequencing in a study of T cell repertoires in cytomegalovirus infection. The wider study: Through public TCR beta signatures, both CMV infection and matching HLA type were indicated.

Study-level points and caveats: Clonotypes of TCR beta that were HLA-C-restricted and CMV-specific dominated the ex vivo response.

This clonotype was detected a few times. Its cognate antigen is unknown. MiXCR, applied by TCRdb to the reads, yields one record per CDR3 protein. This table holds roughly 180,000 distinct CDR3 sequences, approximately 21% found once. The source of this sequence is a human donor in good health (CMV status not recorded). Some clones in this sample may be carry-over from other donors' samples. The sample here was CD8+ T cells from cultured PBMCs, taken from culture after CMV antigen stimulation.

The CDR3 DNA follows: TGTGCCAGCAGCTTTTCCTACTTGGGTGAAGCTTTCTTT. It yields the protein CASSFSYLGEAFF. This rearrangement joins TRBV7-2 to TRBJ1-1; D ambiguous. Germline V gene data show CDR1 as SGHTA and CDR2 as FQGNSA. The V and J ends lost 3 bases and 7 bases respectively, with 12 bases between them. The CDR3 sequence is 13 residues long. Looking up the rest from reference TRBV7-2 and TRBJ1-1 gives the full variable domain: GAGVSQSPSNKVTEKGKDVELRCDPISGHTALYWYRQSLGQGLEFLIYFQGNSAPDKSGLPSDRFSAERTGGSVSTLTIQRTQQEDSAVYLCASSFSYLGEAFFGQGTRLTVV.